The clone carrying this TCR beta chain was seen once. No antigen is known for it. The method was immunoSEQ multiplex PCR; TCRdb's version includes in-frame clones alone and lacks a portion of them. This sample has about 25,000 clones, with about 94% found just once. The sample comes from a study of graft-versus-host responses after intestinal transplantation. Study context: Multivisceral, liver-intestinal, or isolated intestinal grafts were transplanted into recipients. Among the recipients, all got anti-thymocyte globulin induction and then tacrolimus and steroids for approximately 3 years.

The study's findings and limits: Peak GvH clone levels in circulation were associated with early post-transplant HvG declines. GvH clones were identified in recipient marrow, with some first appearing in ileum or blood.

The junction had 8 bases not matched to a gene; V was cut back by 8 bases and J by 4 bases. CDR3 length equals 16 residues. From germline, CDR1 is MGHDK and CDR2 SYGVNS. This TCR came from a human patient who received an intestinal transplant, so some T cells may come from the graft donor. The sample here was PBMCs, taken more than 29 days after intestinal transplant. V gene TRBV25-1 combines with J gene TRBJ2-6, with TRBD1 matching 10 bases. This CDR3 is CASATGGQGGANVLTF. Written as DNA, the CDR3 is TGTGCCAGCGCGACAGGGGGCCAGGGGGGGGCCAACGTCCTGACTTTC.